This note documents a single TCR beta chain sequence. Antigen specificity is unknown. Looked up from germline, CDR1 is SGHDT and CDR2 is YYEEEE. CDR3 size: 15 residues. V was pared by 4 bases and J by 1 base, with 14 bases between. A quantity of roughly 0.5 to 1 ug RNA underwent reverse transcription using random hexamers. TCRdb used MiXCR to reprocess the immunoSEQ multiplex PCR reads, holding one entry per CDR3 protein. The sample holds some 110,000 distinct CDR3 sequences; approximately 93% are singletons and the top ten take around 0.41%. The data belong to a study of CD8 T cells in Susac syndrome. The study, taken as a whole, reports: The authors acknowledged that the study's TCR sequencing and HLA analysis involved relatively few individuals.

Input material: CD8+ T cells from PBMCs. This sequence originates from a human donor with Susac syndrome. This sequence joins TRBV5-6 and TRBJ1-1; D possibly corresponds to TRBD1 (5 bases). CDR3 DNA: TGTGCCAGCAGCGTCGGGGCTCGGCAGAACACTGAAGCTTTCTTT. Translated: CASSVGARQNTEAFF.